This TCR beta chain was identified in a study of T cell repertoires in cytomegalovirus infection. Looking at the study overall: Indications came from public TCR beta signatures; they pointed to CMV infection and to a matching HLA type. Findings and limits, study-wide: Ex vivo, HLA-C-restricted CMV-specific TCR beta clonotypes prevailed over the rest of the response.

This clonotype was detected only a few times. Its antigen remains unknown. V shed 6 bases and J shed 0 bases, with 13 bases lying between them. Germline V gene data show CDR1 as LNHDA and CDR2 as SQIVND (reference sequence). The CDR3 has 15 amino acids. TCRdb fed the reads into MiXCR, producing one record per CDR3 protein. The data contain approximately 140,000 distinct CDR3 sequences, roughly a quarter of them seen just once; the ten biggest clones take up 30% to 35%. Sequences were obtained from PBMCs, sequenced either directly or after in vitro stimulation (not recorded which). The chain uses TRBV19 and TRBJ2-3; D not resolved. The source is a human donor in good health (CMV status not recorded). Some clones in this sample may be carry-over from other donors' samples. This chain's CDR3 is CASSLLRNSTDTQYF. The CDR3 nucleotides are TGTGCCAGTAGCCTCTTAAGGAATAGCACAGATACGCAGTATTTT. The variable domain in full, completed from reference TRBV19 and TRBJ2-3, reads DGGITQSPKYLFRKEGQNVTLSCEQNLNHDAMYWYRQDPGQGLRLIYYSQIVNDFQKGDIAEGYSVSREKKESFPLTVTSAQKNPTAFYLCASSLLRNSTDTQYFGPGTRLTVL.